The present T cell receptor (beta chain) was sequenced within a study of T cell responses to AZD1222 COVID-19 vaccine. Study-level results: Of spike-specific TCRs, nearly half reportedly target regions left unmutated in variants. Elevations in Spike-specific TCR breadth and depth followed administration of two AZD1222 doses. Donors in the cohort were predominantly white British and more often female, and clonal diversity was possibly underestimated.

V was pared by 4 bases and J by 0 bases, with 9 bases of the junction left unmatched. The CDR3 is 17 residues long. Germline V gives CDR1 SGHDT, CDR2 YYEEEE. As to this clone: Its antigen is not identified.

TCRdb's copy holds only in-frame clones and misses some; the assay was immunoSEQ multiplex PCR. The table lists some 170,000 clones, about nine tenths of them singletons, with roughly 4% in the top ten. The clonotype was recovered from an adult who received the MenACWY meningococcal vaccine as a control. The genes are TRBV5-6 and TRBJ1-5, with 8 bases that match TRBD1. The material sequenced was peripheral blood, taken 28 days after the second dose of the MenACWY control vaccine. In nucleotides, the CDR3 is TGTGCCAGCAGCCGTGGACAGGGAGTTTTTAGCAATCAGCCCCAGCATTTT. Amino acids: CASSRGQGVFSNQPQHF.